These 11 T cell receptor beta chains came from one sample sequenced in a study of T cell changes during pregnancy in multiple sclerosis. The method was immunoSEQ multiplex PCR; TCRdb's version includes in-frame clones alone and lacks a portion of them. The data contain 130,000 or so clones, 90% to 96% of them singletons. The source was peripheral blood, collected after pregnancy. These receptors were obtained from a female donor with multiple sclerosis, enrolled in a pregnancy study.

The chain uses TRBV5-3 and TRBJ2-1; TRBD2 is a possible D gene (5 bases). TRBV5-3 is labeled an ORF, and its function is uncertain. V was pared by 0 bases and J by 2 bases, with 15 bases between. The CDR3 contains 17 residues. CDR3: CARSLDSRRLTYNEQFF. The CDR3 nucleotides read TGTGCCAGAAGCTTGGATTCTAGGAGGCTCACCTACAATGAGCAGTTCTTC.

V usage is TRBV19 and J usage is TRBJ2-1, with D possibly matching TRBD1 (5 bases). Germline lookup yields CDR1 LNHDA and CDR2 SQIVND (reference sequence). V gave up 4 bases and J gave up 4 bases, with 26 bases separating them. CDR3 size: 19 residues. Here the CDR3 reads CASSNKRALQGFGYNEQFF. The CDR3 bases are TGTGCCAGTAGTAATAAAAGGGCCCTTCAGGGCTTTGGATACAATGAGCAGTTCTTC. Looking up the rest from reference TRBV19 and TRBJ2-1 gives the full variable domain: DGGITQSPKYLFRKEGQNVTLSCEQNLNHDAMYWYRQDPGQGLRLIYYSQIVNDFQKGDIAEGYSVSREKKESFPLTVTSAQKNPTAFYLCASSNKRALQGFGYNEQFFGPGTRLTVL.

This chain links TRBV7-3 with TRBJ2-7; TRBD2 is a possible D gene (7 bases). Germline V gene data show CDR1 as SGHTA and CDR2 as FQGTGA. The CDR3 totals 15 residues. The ends were cut back, 5 bases at V and 6 bases at J, with 20 bases in the middle. The CDR3 protein is CASSDLGGGPCEQYF. The DNA for the CDR3 is TGTGCCAGCAGCGACCTGGGCGGGGGCCCTTGCGAGCAGTACTTC.

The V gene is TRBV7-2, the J gene TRBJ1-2; no clear D. Trimming stripped 6 bases from V and 8 bases from J, with 13 bases between. The CDR3 spans 12 residues. CDR1 SGHTA and CDR2 FQGNSA come from the germline V gene. CDR3 residues: CASRGTLWGYTF. The DNA for the CDR3 is TGTGCCAGCAGGGGCACCCTTTGGGGCTACACCTTC.

This clone was recorded once. This sequence joins TRBV10-1 and TRBJ1-3; 9 nucleotides agree with TRBD1. The CDR3 is made up of 15 amino acids. Germline assignment: CDR1 WNHNN and CDR2 SYGVQD (reference sequence). V lost 6 bases, J lost 4 bases, and 7 bases stayed unmatched. CDR3 in amino acids: CASRADRGVGNTIYF. The CDR3 nucleotides read TGCGCCAGCAGAGCGGACAGGGGAGTCGGAAACACCATATATTTT.

This clone was seen a single time. The V call is TRBV14, the J call TRBJ1-2; D may be TRBD1 (6 bases). The CDR3 runs 15 residues. CDR1 is SGHDN and CDR2 is FVKESK in the germline V gene. With 3 bases removed from V and 2 bases from J, the gap between germline ends came to 13 bases. The CDR3 DNA sequence: TGTGCCAGCAGCCAGTTAGACAGGCCCAACTATGGCTACACCTTC. Protein: CASSQLDRPNYGYTF.

The chain has TRBV28 and TRBJ2-3, with 7 bases identical to TRBD1. This CDR3 spans 14 amino acids. Per the germline V gene, CDR1 is MDHEN and CDR2 is SYDVKM. The V and J ends lost 10 bases and 2 bases, in that order; junction bases with no gene match: 9. The CDR3 region is CATSGTAITDTQYF. CDR3 sequence (DNA): TGTGCCACCTCCGGGACAGCCATCACAGATACGCAGTATTTT. Full variable domain (rest looked up from reference TRBV28 and TRBJ2-3): DVKVTQSSRYLVKRTGEKVFLECVQDMDHENMFWYRQDPGLGLRLIYFSYDVKMKEKGDIPEGYSVSREKKERFSLILESASTNQTSMYLCATSGTAITDTQYFGPGTRLTVL.

The chain employs TRBV5-4 and TRBJ2-4, with 7 bases aligning to TRBD2. With 7 bases clipped from V and 0 bases from J, the junction kept 13 bases outside the gene matches. The CDR3 extends over 17 amino acids. The germline V gene encodes CDR1 SGHNT and CDR2 YYREEE (reference sequence). The CDR3 region is CASSVGGSISAKNIQYF. CDR3 DNA sequence: TGTGCCAGCTCAGTGGGCGGGAGTATATCAGCCAAAAACATTCAGTACTTC.

The chain combines TRBV4-2 with TRBJ1-2; D gene ambiguous. The CDR3 has 13 amino acids. Germline V gene sequence: CDR1 LGHNA, CDR2 YNFKEQ. The V gene lost 1 base and the J gene lost 4 bases, with 7 bases spanning the gap. CDR3 loop: CASSQGGFYGYTF. The CDR3 nucleotides are TGTGCCAGCAGCCAAGGTGGCTTCTATGGCTACACCTTC.

J is TRBJ2-1 and V is TRBV29-1, with D maybe TRBD2 (6 bases). The germline V and J ends were trimmed by 4 bases and 5 bases, with 27 bases remaining between them. The CDR3 length is 18 residues. The germline V gene has CDR1 SQVTM and CDR2 ANQGSEA. The CDR3 region has the DNA TGCAGCGTTGGGGGACCCCGTCTGTGGGGGGACGTGCACAATGAGCAGTTCTTC. Its translation is CSVGGPRLWGDVHNEQFF.

This clone has only one observation. The chain employs TRBV27 and TRBJ2-7; 10 bases are shared with TRBD2. The trim removed 3 bases at V and 4 bases at J, leaving 15 bases unmatched. The CDR3 covers 18 residues. Germline CDR1 MNHEY, CDR2 SMNVEV (reference sequence). CDR3 nucleotide sequence: TGTGCCAGCAGTTTTGGAAACCCCAATCTAGCGGGAGCGTACGAGCAGTACTTC. The encoded protein is CASSFGNPNLAGAYEQYF.